This T cell receptor beta chain was profiled in a study of early T cells in non-severe SARS-CoV-2 infection. General study points: VDJdb-based matching was biased toward anti-spike CD8 responses and missed private and CD4 specificities.

The V gene's germline CDR1 is DFQATT and CDR2 SNEGSKA (reference sequence). CDR3 size: 16 residues. With V trimmed by 1 base and J by 1 base, 5 bases remained unmatched. This clonotype was observed a few times. Its antigen is unidentified. Individual cDNA molecules received unique molecular identifiers during library preparation. TCRdb redid the calling of the 5' RACE reads with MiXCR, one entry per CDR3 protein. Among over 60,000 distinct CDR3 sequences listed, around 10% were seen once. The TCR was taken from an adult who was a healthcare worker with PCR-confirmed SARS-CoV-2 infection or an uninfected control (not recorded which). The starting material was whole blood, obtained at baseline. The V and J genes are TRBV20-1 and TRBJ1-5; TRBD1 matches 9 bases. CDR3 loop: CSARGSGQGSNQPQHF. The CDR3 DNA sequence: TGCAGTGCTAGAGGCTCGGGACAGGGAAGCAATCAGCCCCAGCATTTT.